This T cell receptor beta chain was observed in a study of blood T cell repertoires in COVID-19 (TCRdb year 2020). For the wider study: Collaborator samples came from the United States, Italy and Spain and covered acute and convalescent phases of COVID-19. The repertoires were made available in a free public database intended to serve as a resource for research on the immune response to SARS-CoV-2. The sample metadata nearly always contained a de-identified subject ID, COVID-19 status, age in years and sex. The samples were drawn from the first 160 participants of the ongoing ImmuneRACE study and from 950 to 1,500 subjects provided by 6 global collaborators. The material from the prospective study consisted of cDNA or gDNA derived from T cells, B-cell-depleted T cells, or PBMCs. Where HLA class I and class II types were available, the types were taken from metadata supplied by the sample provider, not from assay-based typing. Subjects who had been exposed to COVID-19, were actively infected with it, or had recovered from it provided the deeply sampled blood TCRbeta repertoires that made up the dataset.

TCRbeta CDR3 regions were amplified from genomic DNA by means of the immunoSEQ Assay, a bias-controlled multiplex PCR. In the original analysis: Within the assay, amplification of reference gene primers was used to estimate how many nucleated cells each sample contained. Sequence reads were collapsed and filtered to measure the absolute abundance of every unique TCRbeta CDR3 rearrangement. Productive Simpson clonality was computed per sample as the square root of Simpson's diversity index over productive rearrangements. This immuneACCESS table, as held by TCRdb, lists in-frame sequences with V and J called but not all clones. Of the missing ones, under half trace to an unresolved V gene in checked studies; the others have no known cause. The D gene and trimming were derived from the DNA, and the V and J assignments and clone size from that table. The sample records about 170,000 clones, approximately 86% of which are singletons. The ten largest clones capture 0.45% to 0.6% of the sample.

At one collaborating source in Seattle, patients were enrolled during active infection and were followed longitudinally through the course of disease. Collaborating institutions collected whole blood in K2EDTA tubes following their own protocols. For TCRbeta analysis, collaborator samples were shipped as frozen whole blood, as isolated PBMCs, or as DNA extracted from either sample type. This clone was detected only a few times. This clone's antigen is unknown. Base quality data are lacking; no much larger clone is found one base away. Study-wide conclusions, independent of this receptor: How much clinical and demographic metadata was included differed by source and by participant, and the metadata was provided uncurated.

The V end loses 3 bases and the J end loses 1 base, and a stretch of 6 bases separates them. The CDR3 covers 13 residues, taking in both the cysteine and the phenylalanine. The read is trimmed to its CDR3 DNA, 39 bases read in frame from base 1. The germline V gene (reference sequence) yields LNHDA for CDR1 and SQIVND for CDR2. The chain is made from TRBV19 and TRBJ1-1, with no D gene named confidently. This TCR came from a man aged 60-69 years with COVID-19, enrolled during active disease. The sequencing input was peripheral blood. The DNA is as follows: TGTGCCAGTAGTATGGCCAGGAACACTGAAGCTTTCTTT. This encodes CASSMARNTEAFF.